This T cell receptor beta chain was captured by sequencing in a study of T cell changes during pregnancy in multiple sclerosis. CDR1 SEHNR and CDR2 FQNEAQ come from the germline V gene (reference sequence). The CDR3 runs to 18 residues. V trimming: 3 bases; J trimming: 4 bases; junction bases outside the gene matches: 9. The assay was immunoSEQ multiplex PCR, and TCRdb's table has in-frame clones only and misses some. This sample has about 98,000 clones; 92% occur once, and the top ten carry 2% to 3%. The sequence came from a female donor in good health, enrolled as a control in a pregnancy study. The chain carries TRBV7-9 and TRBJ2-3; TRBD2 agrees at 14 bases. The sequences come from peripheral blood, collected after pregnancy. This chain's CDR3 is CASSFRQLTSGGADTQYF. DNA of the CDR3: TGTGCCAGCAGCTTCCGACAATTGACTAGCGGGGGGGCAGATACGCAGTATTTT.